A single sample gave rise to the 8 T cell receptor beta chains below, sequenced in a study of CD8+CD57+ T cells in acquired aplastic anemia. The authors sequenced patients whose flow cytometry had shown CD8+CD57+ cell expansion. Genomic DNA, the template, was used for profiling of the TCR beta VDJ and CDR3. TCRdb reprocessed the reads with MiXCR, giving one entry per CDR3 protein. The sample carries roughly 290,000 distinct CDR3 sequences, roughly 61% recorded once. The sample consisted of sorted CD4+, CD8+, or CD8+CD57+ T cells (not recorded which) from PBMCs. These receptors originate from a human donor with aplastic anemia.

There are a few counts of this clonotype. V usage is TRBV5-1 and J usage is TRBJ2-6, with a tentative D call TRBD1 (5 bases). Germline CDR1 reads SGHRS; CDR2 reads YFSETQ. The CDR3 spans 17 residues. Trimming pared 2 bases from V and 0 bases from J, leaving 12 bases between. The CDR3 DNA reads TGCGCCAGCAGCTTTACGACAGTTAGCTCTGGGGCCAACGTCCTGACTTTC. This translates into CASSFTTVSSGANVLTF.

The chain employs TRBV7-6 and TRBJ2-7; TRBD1 matches 8 bases. This CDR3 is 15 amino acids long. Trimming cost V 4 bases and J 0 bases; bases outside gene matches: 5. Germline assignment: CDR1 SGHVS and CDR2 FNYEAQ. CDR3 coding DNA: TGTGCCAGCAGCTACAACAGGGGGAACTCCTACGAGCAGTACTTC. It specifies CASSYNRGNSYEQYF.

The chain is built from TRBV2 and TRBJ1-3; D perhaps matches TRBD1 (6 bases). Germline V CDR1 and CDR2: SNHLY, FYNNEI. V was cut by 6 bases and J by 0 bases, with 15 bases left in between. CDR3 length: 16 amino acids. This CDR3 is CASRGSTGRSGNTIYF. The CDR3 bases are TGTGCCAGCAGAGGTTCGACAGGCCGCTCTGGAAACACCATATATTTT. The full variable domain, completed using reference TRBV2 and TRBJ1-3, is EPEVTQTPSHQVTQMGQEVILRCVPISNHLYFYWYRQILGQKVEFLVSFYNNEISEKSEIFDDQFSVERPDGSNFTLKIRSTKLEDSAMYFCASRGSTGRSGNTIYFGEGSWLTVV.

This clonotype was detected ten times or more. The gene calls are TRBV12-3 or TRBV12-4 and TRBJ2-4, with D unclear. Trimming pared 2 bases from V and 5 bases from J, leaving 13 bases between. This CDR3 is built from 15 residues. This CDR3 reads CASSLLQVSENIQYF. In DNA, the CDR3 is TGTGCCAGCAGTTTATTGCAGGTGTCGGAAAACATTCAGTACTTC.

The CDR3 loop reads CASSLAATGLREKLFF. CDR3 coding DNA: TGCGCCAGCAGCTTGGCGGCGACAGGGTTGCGTGAAAAACTGTTTTTT. This chain joins TRBV5-1 and TRBJ1-4; TRBD1 matches at 7 bases. Germline V gene data show CDR1 as SGHRS and CDR2 as YFSETQ. V trimming: 0 bases; J trimming: 7 bases; junction bases outside the gene matches: 9. This CDR3 region has 16 residues.

There are many counts of this clonotype. The CDR3 sequence: CASSLVGGTNEKLFF. The DNA of the CDR3 is TGCGCCAGCAGCTTGGTGGGGGGCACTAATGAAAAACTGTTTTTT. The rearrangement uses TRBV5-1 and TRBJ1-4, with a tentative D call TRBD1 (6 bases). The CDR3 extends over 15 amino acids. V was cut by 0 bases and J by 2 bases, with 8 bases left in between. The germline CDR1 and CDR2 sequences are SGHRS and YFSETQ.

CDR3 in DNA: TGTGCCAGCAGTTCCCCCCTCATGGGTACTCAGTATTTT. It codes for CASSSPLMGTQYF. This chain links TRBV12-3 or TRBV12-4 with TRBJ2-3; D is unresolved. CDR3 length: 13 residues. V lost 4 bases to trimming and J lost 12 bases, with 17 bases between them.

This clonotype showed up many times. The V call is TRBV5-6, the J call TRBJ2-5; 9 positions agree with TRBD1. V lost 4 bases to trimming and J lost 4 bases; unmatched junction nucleotides: 11. This CDR3 spans 16 amino acids. CDR1 SGHDT and CDR2 YYEEEE come from the germline V gene. The CDR3 nucleotides read TGTGCCAGCAGCCTGCCCGGGACAGGGAGGAGAGAGACCCAGTACTTC. It encodes CASSLPGTGRRETQYF.